This TCR beta chain was retrieved from a study of T cells in Graves' hyperthyroidism and ophthalmopathy (dated by TCRdb to between 2018 and 2021). Notes on the research overall: Peripheral blood samples were taken at the time of initial diagnosis, prior to any treatment. Prospective prediction of ophthalmopathy was tested in an independent validation cohort consisting of some 20 hyperthyroidism patients and 15 to 17 patients who later progressed to ophthalmopathy. The paper describes TCR Vbeta CDR3 sequencing of around 130 peripheral blood samples, made up of 43 ophthalmopathy patients, around 73 hyperthyroidism patients and about 17 progressor patients. After blood sampling, hyperthyroidism patients were treated with methimazole at a starting dose of 30 mg daily, and ophthalmopathy patients were treated with high-dose intravenous methylprednisolone. Thyroid tissue and blood T-cell repertoires from about six Graves' hyperthyroidism patients were also compared in the study. A discovery cohort of about 95 patients, roughly 40 with Graves' ophthalmopathy and 57 with stable Graves' hyperthyroidism, was used to find distinguishing TCR V-J signatures. The roughly 90 discovery patients were divided at random into training and test sets in a 7:3 ratio. General findings and caveats noted by the study authors: Most expanded thyroid clonotypes (frequency above 0.001) were also detected in blood, suggesting blood repertoires may reflect thyroid immune responses. In validation, the model predicted progression to ophthalmopathy a median of roughly six months before onset, with over 60% sensitivity and roughly 73% specificity. No statistical method was used to fix the sample size in advance, and group allocation was not hidden from the investigators. Ophthalmopathy was separated from stable hyperthyroidism by a 13 V-J signature model, with 85% to 90% sensitivity and about 81% specificity obtained in cross-validation and 80%/75% obtained in testing.

A patient counted as having stable Graves' hyperthyroidism if no progression to ophthalmopathy occurred over 18 months of follow-up. The hyperthyroidism patients were between 18 and 65 years old and newly diagnosed, with a disease duration of less than 2 months. The study excluded patients with uncontrolled infections, other autoimmune diseases, pregnancy or lactation. Diagnoses were based on clinical symptoms, serum thyroxine and TRAb, thyroid ultrasound and orbital computed tomography. PBMCs were separated from under 11 ml of fresh peripheral blood using Ficoll-Paque density gradient centrifugation. Total RNA was extracted with Trizol reagent, and quality was checked on an Agilent 2100 Bioanalyzer. This clonotype has a handful of counts. No cognate antigen has been identified for it. Nothing much larger sits one base from this clone, and base qualities are not available. From the germline V gene (reference sequence), CDR1 is LNHDA and CDR2 is SQIVND. The CDR3, from cysteine to phenylalanine, totals 19 residues. Only the CDR3 portion is preserved as DNA: 57 bases, with reading frame beginning at the first base. Trimmed from V: 4 bases; trimmed from J: 1 base; junction bases lacking a gene match: 12.

TCR beta CDR3 regions were amplified from RNA transcripts. A first-round RT-PCR of the TCR CDR3 used the HTBI primer set with the Qiagen OneStep RT-PCR kit. Libraries were constructed in a second round of multiplex PCR, after which size selection and purification were carried out. Sequencing of the libraries was done on an Illumina HiSeq2000 using paired-end 100 bp reads. Under the source paper's analysis protocol: SOAPnuke was used to process the raw data, with reads discarded if the reads contained adapters or uncalled bases, had a mean Phred below 15, or lacked an exact constant-primer or identifier match. High-quality paired reads were merged with COPE v1.2.5, and unique nucleotide sequences were defined as clonotypes. MiTCR v1.1 was used to align clonotypes to the IMGT TRBV, TRBD and TRBJ reference segments. Analysis was restricted to V-J combinations with a frequency above 0.0001, which covered roughly 99% of repertoires. A TCS score was defined as the ratio of F50 (clonal expansion) to E x V (chaos), with BLOSUM62-based TCRdist applied between CDR3 peptides within each V-J. Welch's t-statistics and random forest reduced 450 to 600 V-J features to 10 to 15, which were used in a naive Bayes classifier (R e1071). TCRdb reprocessed the public reads (quality trimming at Q25 with fastp, clone calling with MiXCR) and kept in-frame beta chains. CDR3 protein sequences are deduplicated, and each keeps its most common genes and DNA. TCRdb assigned the V and J calls; the authors' analysis was not used. The sample includes approximately 610,000 distinct CDR3 sequences, with 16% observed a single time. The top ten constitute 18% of the sample.

Specimen: blood. This TCR derives from a woman under 30 with Graves' hyperthyroidism. In this chain, TRBV19 is recombined with TRBJ2-7, with 14 bases aligning to TRBD2. Read as DNA, the sequence is TGTGCCAGTAGTACTACCACCGGGACTAGCGGGAGTGGTTCCTACGAGCAGTACTTC. The translation is CASSTTTGTSGSGSYEQYF.